These T cell receptor beta chains were read from a single sample in a study of blood T cell repertoires in COVID-19. The assay was immunoSEQ multiplex PCR, and TCRdb's table has in-frame clones only and misses some. The sample contains 300,000 to 450,000 clones, 70% to 90% of which appear only once. The sequenced material came from peripheral blood. The source is a woman in her twenties or thirties with COVID-19, enrolled during active disease. CDR3s include the opening cysteine and the closing phenylalanine or tryptophan. A D gene is named only where the DNA matches it firmly. Clone size, where shown, is once, few, many, or a class for clones that have expanded.

clone size: NA
V gene: TRBV28
J gene: TRBJ2-1
D gene: TRBD2
CDR3 DNA: TGTGCCAGCAGCGGACCGGGACTAGCCTCCATCGAGCAGTTCTTC
CDR3 protein: CASSGPGLASIEQFF

clone size: NA
V gene: TRBV29-1
J gene: TRBJ2-1
D gene: TRBD1
CDR3 DNA: TGCAGCGTTGAAGGCCCCGACAGGGGGAAGTACAATGAGCAGTTCTTC
CDR3 protein: CSVEGPDRGKYNEQFF

clone size: NA
V gene: TRBV6-2/TRBV6-3
J gene: TRBJ2-1
D gene: NA
CDR3 DNA: TGTGCCAGCAGTTACGGGGGGGCCGGAGACAATGAGCAGTTCTTC
CDR3 protein: CASSYGGAGDNEQFF

clone size: once
V gene: TRBV11-1
J gene: TRBJ2-5
D gene: TRBD1
CDR3 DNA: TGTGCCAGCAGCTTAGCACAGGGGCAACAAGAGACCCAGTACTTC
CDR3 protein: CASSLAQGQQETQYF

clone size: few
V gene: TRBV29-1
J gene: TRBJ1-2
D gene: TRBD1
CDR3 DNA: TGCAGCGTCGGACAGGGCGCGGAGGGCTACACCTTC
CDR3 protein: CSVGQGAEGYTF

clone size: NA
V gene: TRBV27
J gene: TRBJ2-7
D gene: TRBD1
CDR3 DNA: TGTGCCAGCAGTTTAGTTGGGACAGGGGGTGGCCCGACTAACTACGAGCAGTACTTC
CDR3 protein: CASSLVGTGGGPTNYEQYF

clone size: NA
V gene: TRBV12-3/TRBV12-4
J gene: TRBJ1-5
D gene: NA
CDR3 DNA: TGTGCCAGCAGTTTTGCGGGGAACCAGCCCCAGCATTTT
CDR3 protein: CASSFAGNQPQHF

clone size: NA
V gene: TRBV7-9
J gene: TRBJ1-6
D gene: NA
CDR3 DNA: TGTGCCAGCAGCTTAGTAGATTCACCCCTCCACTTT
CDR3 protein: CASSLVDSPLHF

clone size: once
V gene: TRBV6-2/TRBV6-3
J gene: TRBJ1-1
D gene: TRBD1
CDR3 DNA: TGTGCCAGCAGTTACTCGGGACAGGGTTTTGTCAAAGGCACTGAAGCTTTCTTT
CDR3 protein: CASSYSGQGFVKGTEAFF

clone size: NA
V gene: TRBV5-1
J gene: TRBJ2-3
D gene: TRBD2
CDR3 DNA: TGCGCCAGCAGAAAGCGGGAGACGAGCACAGATACGCAGTATTTT
CDR3 protein: CASRKRETSTDTQYF

clone size: NA
V gene: TRBV9
J gene: TRBJ1-1
D gene: NA
CDR3 DNA: TGTGCCAGCAGCGTAGGGGGGGAGGCAGGGTCAGCTTTCTTT
CDR3 protein: CASSVGGEAGSAFF

clone size: NA
V gene: TRBV7-2
J gene: TRBJ1-3
D gene: NA
CDR3 DNA: TGTGCCAGCAGCTTACGAGGGACCTGGGGGGAAAGCTCTGGAAACACCATATATTTT
CDR3 protein: CASSLRGTWGESSGNTIYF

clone size: once
V gene: TRBV10-2
J gene: TRBJ2-5
D gene: TRBD1
CDR3 DNA: TGCGCCAGCAGATGGACAGGCCGGGAAGAGACCCAGTACTTC
CDR3 protein: CASRWTGREETQYF

clone size: NA
V gene: TRBV7-8
J gene: TRBJ1-2
D gene: TRBD1
CDR3 DNA: TGTGCCAGCAGCCCCCGACAGGGGCCCCAGTGGAGGGGCTACACCTTC
CDR3 protein: CASSPRQGPQWRGYTF

clone size: NA
V gene: TRBV5-8
J gene: TRBJ1-2
D gene: NA
CDR3 DNA: TGTGCCAGCAGCCGAGGCGGGCATAACTATGGCTACACCTTC
CDR3 protein: CASSRGGHNYGYTF

clone size: NA
V gene: TRBV19
J gene: TRBJ2-5
D gene: NA
CDR3 DNA: TGTGCCAGTAGCCGACCAGGCCAAGAGACCCAGTACTTC
CDR3 protein: CASSRPGQETQYF

clone size: NA
V gene: TRBV7-2
J gene: TRBJ2-7
D gene: NA
CDR3 DNA: TGTGCCAGCAGCGTGACTCGAGAGAACGAGCAGTACTTC
CDR3 protein: CASSVTRENEQYF

clone size: once
V gene: TRBV7-8
J gene: TRBJ2-1
D gene: TRBD1
CDR3 DNA: TGTGCCAGCAGCCCTGGACAGGTATCCTACAATGAGCAGTTCTTC
CDR3 protein: CASSPGQVSYNEQFF

clone size: NA
V gene: TRBV7-9
J gene: TRBJ2-1
D gene: TRBD2
CDR3 DNA: TGTGCCAGCAGCTGGACTAGCGGGGGGTCCTACAATGAGCAGTTCTTC
CDR3 protein: CASSWTSGGSYNEQFF

clone size: NA
V gene: TRBV7-9
J gene: TRBJ2-5
D gene: TRBD2
CDR3 DNA: TGTGCCAGCAGCTTAGGTGCGGGGGGCACGGAGACCCAGTACTTC
CDR3 protein: CASSLGAGGTETQYF

clone size: NA
V gene: TRBV6-2/TRBV6-3
J gene: TRBJ2-1
D gene: TRBD2
CDR3 DNA: TGTGCCAGCAGCCCCGCCGGGACTAGATACAACAATGAGCAGTTCTTC
CDR3 protein: CASSPAGTRYNNEQFF

clone size: NA
V gene: TRBV29-1
J gene: TRBJ1-5
D gene: TRBD1
CDR3 DNA: TGCAGCGTGGGACAGGGGGGCAATCAGCCCCAGCATTTT
CDR3 protein: CSVGQGGNQPQHF

clone size: once
V gene: TRBV18
J gene: TRBJ2-2
D gene: NA
CDR3 DNA: TGTGCCAGCTCACCCGGGACTGAGAACACCGGGGAGCTGTTTTTT
CDR3 protein: CASSPGTENTGELFF

clone size: few
V gene: TRBV19
J gene: TRBJ1-2
D gene: TRBD1
CDR3 DNA: TGTGCCAGTAGTATATCGTTCAGGGGGAACTATGGCTACACCTTC
CDR3 protein: CASSISFRGNYGYTF

clone size: NA
V gene: TRBV7-9
J gene: TRBJ2-7
D gene: TRBD1
CDR3 DNA: TGTGCCAGCAGCTCCTTAACCGGGACAGGGTTCGACGAGCAGTACTTC
CDR3 protein: CASSSLTGTGFDEQYF

clone size: once
V gene: TRBV5-1
J gene: TRBJ2-7
D gene: TRBD1
CDR3 DNA: TGCGCCAGCAGGATTTGGGACAGGGGTGATTACGAGCAGTACTTC
CDR3 protein: CASRIWDRGDYEQYF

clone size: NA
V gene: TRBV2
J gene: TRBJ2-7
D gene: NA
CDR3 DNA: TGTGCCAGCAGCCCCCTCCGAGGGTACGAGCAGTACTTC
CDR3 protein: CASSPLRGYEQYF

clone size: NA
V gene: TRBV6-5
J gene: TRBJ1-4
D gene: TRBD1
CDR3 DNA: TGTGCCAGCCGACAGGGGGCGACAACTAATGAAAAACTGTTTTTT
CDR3 protein: CASRQGATTNEKLFF

clone size: NA
V gene: TRBV3-1/TRBV3-2
J gene: TRBJ1-1
D gene: NA
CDR3 DNA: TGTGCCAGCAGCCCGTATTCGGACAGTTTGAACACTGAAGCTTTCTTT
CDR3 protein: CASSPYSDSLNTEAFF

clone size: NA
V gene: TRBV19
J gene: TRBJ1-6
D gene: TRBD1
CDR3 DNA: TGTGCCAGTAGTTTGCCGACAGGGGGCGGTTCACCCCTCCACTTT
CDR3 protein: CASSLPTGGGSPLHF